Following are 18 T cell receptor beta chains from one sample sequenced in a study of blood T cells in healthy people across ages. A J-beta primer mix and a sample-barcoded 5' primer were used in a second PCR of about 6 to 12 cycles. TCRdb processed the 5' RACE reads anew with MiXCR; each CDR3 protein has one entry. The profile shows around 1.5 million distinct CDR3 sequences, roughly 40% of them singletons. What was sequenced was blood. Receptors were obtained from a woman aged 18-29 years in good health.

This chain uses TRBV21-1 with TRBJ1-6; the D call in the table, TRBD1, was not verified against the DNA. TRBV21-1 is termed a pseudogene. CDR3 length: 16 amino acids. The CDR3 sequence is CASSKEGQGDESPLHF. The CDR3 DNA reads as TGTGCCAGCAGCAAAGAGGGACAGGGAGACGAATCACCCCTCCACTTT.

This chain joins TRBV20-1 and TRBJ1-4; D not resolved. The CDR3 totals 13 residues. Per the germline V gene, CDR1 is DFQATT and CDR2 is SNEGSKA (reference sequence). Trimming removed 6 bases from V and 6 bases from J, with 14 bases in between. The CDR3 is CSATPAYDEKLFF. The CDR3, as DNA: TGCAGTGCGACCCCGGCCTATGATGAAAAACTGTTTTTT.

The chain joins TRBV5-1 to TRBJ2-7; 7 nucleotides match TRBD1. Germline CDR1 SGHRS, CDR2 YFSETQ. The ends lost 0 bases at V and 4 bases at J; junction bases unmatched: 7. The CDR3 is made up of 15 amino acids. Here the CDR3 reads CASSLAGTALYEQYF. The DNA of the CDR3 is TGCGCCAGCAGCTTGGCTGGGACAGCCTTATACGAGCAGTACTTC. The full variable domain, its missing parts supplied by reference TRBV5-1 and TRBJ2-7, is KAGVTQTPRYLIKTRGQQVTLSCSPISGHRSVSWYQQTPGQGLQFLFEYFSETQRNKGNFPGRFSGRQFSNSRSEMNVSTLELGDSALYLCASSLAGTALYEQYFGPGTRLTVT.

This clonotype was counted between two and nine times. The genes are TRBV7-2 and TRBJ1-2; unclear D gene. Per germline, CDR1 SGHTA and CDR2 FQGNSA. The CDR3 sequence is 14 residues long. Between the trimmed V and J ends, which lost 5 bases and 7 bases, there was a span of 17 bases. CDR3 region: CASSPAGLSGGYTF. The CDR3 DNA reads TGTGCCAGCAGCCCCGCTGGCTTATCGGGTGGCTACACCTTC.

The rearrangement links TRBV6-5 to TRBJ2-2, with D unresolved. The length of the CDR3 is 14 residues. CDR1 is MNHEY, CDR2 SVGAGI, per germline. With 6 bases removed from V and 0 bases from J, the gap between germline ends came to 8 bases. The CDR3 DNA reads as TGTGCCAGCAGACCCCAGGCGAACACCGGGGAGCTGTTTTTT. As protein: CASRPQANTGELFF.

With respect to this clonotype: The CDR3 ends on some other residue instead of the conserved phenylalanine or tryptophan, so this is likely a read error. The chain uses TRBV12-3 or TRBV12-4 and TRBJ2-7; unclear D gene. Between the trimmed V and J ends, which lost 3 bases and 1 base, there was a span of 4 bases. CDR3 size: 12 residues. The CDR3 here is CASSLVSYEQYI. As DNA, the CDR3 is TGTGCCAGCAGTTTGGTTTCCTACGAGCAGTACATC.

This chain links TRBV18 with TRBJ1-2, with D possibly being TRBD1 (6 bases). Per germline, CDR1 KGHSH and CDR2 LQKENI. This CDR3 comprises 16 residues. Trimming took 3 bases from V and 1 from J, leaving 15 bases between them. CDR3 bases: TGTGCCAGCTCACCTATACAGGGTCCTGGTAACTATGGCTACACCTTC. Its protein product is CASSPIQGPGNYGYTF.

This chain uses TRBV2 with TRBJ2-1, with D hard to call. CDR1 is SNHLY, CDR2 FYNNEI, per germline. Trimming removed 3 bases from V and 2 bases from J, with 17 bases in between. CDR3 size: 17 residues. The CDR3 reads CASSESKPITTYNEQFF. In DNA form, the CDR3 reads TGTGCCAGCAGTGAGTCTAAGCCGATAACTACCTACAATGAGCAGTTCTTC.

The table lists this clonotype with a few counts. V gene TRBV20-1 combines with J gene TRBJ2-5, with D perhaps matching TRBD1 (5 bases). CDR3 length: 16 residues. Between the trimmed V and J ends, which lost 2 bases and 4 bases, there was a span of 20 bases. Germline CDR1 DFQATT, CDR2 SNEGSKA (reference sequence). This CDR3 reads CSARNRWLEDGETQYF. CDR3 nucleotides: TGCAGTGCTAGAAACAGGTGGTTAGAGGACGGAGAGACCCAGTACTTC.

The J gene is TRBJ1-4, the V gene TRBV5-6, with 9 bases that match TRBD1. From germline, CDR1 is SGHDT and CDR2 YYEEEE. Trimming cost V 3 bases and J 13 bases; bases outside gene matches: 13. The CDR3 loop spans 15 amino acids. CDR3: CASSWQDRGTEGLFF. The CDR3 DNA reads as TGTGCCAGCAGCTGGCAGGACAGGGGCACTGAGGGACTGTTTTTT.

J is TRBJ2-5 and V is TRBV20-1; the match to TRBD2 covers 15 bases. Germline V lookup: CDR1 DFQATT, CDR2 SNEGSKA (reference sequence). V trimming: 3 bases; J trimming: 7 bases; junction bases outside the gene matches: 9. The CDR3 extends over 16 amino acids. CDR3 protein: CSARPPGLAGGGTQYF. CDR3 DNA: TGCAGTGCTAGGCCCCCGGGACTAGCGGGAGGAGGGACCCAGTACTTC.

This clonotype was seen a few times. V gene TRBV27 combines with J gene TRBJ2-3, with 7 bases fitting TRBD2. This CDR3 region has 11 residues. The germline V gene encodes CDR1 MNHEY and CDR2 SMNVEV (reference sequence). V lost 10 bases to trimming and J lost 8 bases; unmatched junction nucleotides: 6. CDR3 sequence reads: CAIRGDGTQYF. CDR3 DNA sequence: TGTGCCATACGGGGGGACGGTACGCAGTATTTT.

V and J are TRBV7-9 and TRBJ2-3, with 8 bases identical to TRBD1. Germline V gene lookup returns CDR1 SEHNR and CDR2 FQNEAQ (reference sequence). The CDR3 runs 16 residues. Unmatched junction bases numbered 7, after V lost 5 bases and J lost 0 bases. As DNA, the CDR3 is TGTGCCAGCAGCACCCGGACAGGGCTGAGCACAGATACGCAGTATTTT. Translation gives CASSTRTGLSTDTQYF.

The chain is built from TRBV2 and TRBJ2-5, with a possible D match to TRBD2 (6 bases). Germline CDR1 and CDR2: SNHLY and FYNNEI. The ends were cut back, 7 bases at V and 11 bases at J, with 14 bases in the middle. CDR3 length: 11 residues. The CDR3 DNA follows: TGTGCCAGCATCCGGGACTCCACACAGTACTTC. Protein: CASIRDSTQYF.

The V call is TRBV4-1, the J call TRBJ2-7; 8 positions match TRBD2. CDR1 and CDR2 (germline): MGHRA, YSYEKL. V trimming: 4 bases; J trimming: 2 bases; junction bases outside the gene matches: 13. This CDR3 region has 17 residues. CDR3 amino acids: CASSLLESGRDPYEQYF. CDR3 sequence (DNA): TGCGCCAGCAGCCTACTTGAAAGCGGGAGAGATCCCTACGAGCAGTACTTC.

This sequence joins TRBV10-3 and TRBJ2-3; D ambiguous. V was clipped by 4 bases and J by 0 bases, with 5 bases between them. The germline V gene encodes CDR1 ENHRY and CDR2 SYGVKD. The CDR3 spans 13 residues. Here the CDR3 DNA reads TGTGCCATCAGTGGACGAAGCACAGATACGCAGTATTTT. It codes for CAISGRSTDTQYF.

V and J are TRBV25-1 and TRBJ2-1; D is perhaps TRBD1 (7 bases). V dropped 1 base and J dropped 2 bases, with 12 bases sitting between them. Germline lookup yields CDR1 MGHDK and CDR2 SYGVNS. The CDR3 length is 16 residues. DNA of the CDR3: TGTGCCAGCAGTGAATTGGCAGGGGGGACCTACAATGAGCAGTTCTTC. This translates into CASSELAGGTYNEQFF.

This clonotype was picked up a small number of times. CDR3 protein: CASSSVSSYEQYF. The CDR3 coding sequence is TGTGCCAGCAGTTCGGTCAGCTCCTACGAGCAGTACTTC. The chain uses TRBV7-9 and TRBJ2-7, with D unresolved. The CDR3 loop spans 13 amino acids. Trimming cost V 6 bases and J 0 bases, with 9 bases left between them. Looked up from germline, CDR1 is SEHNR and CDR2 is FQNEAQ (reference sequence).